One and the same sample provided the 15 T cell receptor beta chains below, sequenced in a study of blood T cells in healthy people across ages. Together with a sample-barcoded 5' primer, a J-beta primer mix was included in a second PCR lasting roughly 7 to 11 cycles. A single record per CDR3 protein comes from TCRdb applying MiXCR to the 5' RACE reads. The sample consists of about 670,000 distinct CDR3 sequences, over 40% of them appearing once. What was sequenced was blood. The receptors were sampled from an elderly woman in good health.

This chain's CDR3 is CAISESLGTAYYEQYF. The CDR3, as DNA: TGTGCCATCAGTGAGTCGCTGGGGACTGCCTACTACGAGCAGTACTTC. V is TRBV10-3 and J is TRBJ2-7, with D maybe TRBD2 (6 bases). Germline V gives CDR1 ENHRY, CDR2 SYGVKD. Trimming removed 0 bases from V and 3 bases from J, with 15 bases in between. This CDR3 spans 16 amino acids.

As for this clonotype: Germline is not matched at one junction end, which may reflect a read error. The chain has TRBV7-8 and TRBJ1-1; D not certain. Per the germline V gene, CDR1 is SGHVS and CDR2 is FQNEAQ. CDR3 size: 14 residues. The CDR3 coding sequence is TGTGCCAGCAGCGTAGCGCCTGGGAAGGGTTCGTCTTTCTTT. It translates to CASSVAPGKGSSFF.

CDR3 bases: TGCGCCAGCAGCCAAGAGGGAGGGCCTATTCAGACCCAGTACTTC. Its translation is CASSQEGGPIQTQYF. The gene calls are TRBV4-1 and TRBJ2-5, with TRBD2 matching 7 bases. After removal of 0 bases from V and 6 bases from J, the junction contained 7 bases not matched to a gene. The CDR3 is made up of 15 amino acids. The germline V gene encodes CDR1 MGHRA and CDR2 YSYEKL.

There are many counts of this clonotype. CDR3 DNA: TGCAGTGCTACGCGGCCGGGCAATCAGCCCCAGCATTTT. Amino acids: CSATRPGNQPQHF. The chain is built from TRBV20-1 and TRBJ1-5; unclear D gene. V dropped 4 bases and J dropped 2 bases, with 9 bases sitting between them. The germline V gene has CDR1 DFQATT and CDR2 SNEGSKA (reference sequence). The CDR3 extends over 13 amino acids.

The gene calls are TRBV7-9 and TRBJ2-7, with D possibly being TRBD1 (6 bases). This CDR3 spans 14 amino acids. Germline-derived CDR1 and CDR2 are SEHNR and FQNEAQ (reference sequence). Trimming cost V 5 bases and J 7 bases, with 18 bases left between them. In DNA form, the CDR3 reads TGTGCCAGCAGCCCTCTATGGACAGTCCGGGAGCAGTACTTC. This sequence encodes CASSPLWTVREQYF. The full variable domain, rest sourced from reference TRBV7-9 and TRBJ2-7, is DTGVSQNPRHKITKRGQNVTFRCDPISEHNRLYWYRQTLGQGPEFLTYFQNEAQLEKSRLLSDRFSAERPKGSFSTLEIQRTEQGDSAMYLCASSPLWTVREQYFGPGTRLTVT.

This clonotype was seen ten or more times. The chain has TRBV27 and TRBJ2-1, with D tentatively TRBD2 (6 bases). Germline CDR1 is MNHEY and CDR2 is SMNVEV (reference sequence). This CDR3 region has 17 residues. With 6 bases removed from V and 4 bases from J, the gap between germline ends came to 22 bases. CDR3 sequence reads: CASSPYVGGHRYNEQFF. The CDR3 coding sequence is TGTGCCAGCAGCCCCTACGTGGGAGGCCATCGGTACAATGAGCAGTTCTTC.

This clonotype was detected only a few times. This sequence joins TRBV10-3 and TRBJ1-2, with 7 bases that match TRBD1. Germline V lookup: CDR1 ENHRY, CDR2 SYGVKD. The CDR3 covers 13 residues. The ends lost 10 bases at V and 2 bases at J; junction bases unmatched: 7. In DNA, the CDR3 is TGTGCCACCTCAGGGGGTTCCAACTATGGCTACACCTTC. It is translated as CATSGGSNYGYTF.

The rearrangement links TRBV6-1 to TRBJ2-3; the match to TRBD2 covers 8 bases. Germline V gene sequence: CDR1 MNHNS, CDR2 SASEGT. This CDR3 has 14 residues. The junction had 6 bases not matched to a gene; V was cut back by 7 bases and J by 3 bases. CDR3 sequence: CASKIGRGTDTQYF. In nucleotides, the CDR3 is TGTGCCAGCAAAATCGGGAGGGGTACAGATACGCAGTATTTT.

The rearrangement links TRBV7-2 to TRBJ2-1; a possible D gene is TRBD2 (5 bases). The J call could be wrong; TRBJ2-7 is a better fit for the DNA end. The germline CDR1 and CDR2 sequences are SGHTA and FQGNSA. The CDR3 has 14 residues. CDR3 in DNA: TGTGCCAGCAGTCCACTAGTTTCTTACAATGAGCAGTACTTC. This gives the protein CASSPLVSYNEQYF.

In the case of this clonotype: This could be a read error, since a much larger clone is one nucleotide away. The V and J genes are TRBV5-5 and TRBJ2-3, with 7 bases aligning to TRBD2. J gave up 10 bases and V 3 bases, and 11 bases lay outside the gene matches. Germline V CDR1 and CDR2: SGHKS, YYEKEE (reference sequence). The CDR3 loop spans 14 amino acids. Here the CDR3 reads CASSSRTSGDAQYF. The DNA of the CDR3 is TGTGCCAGCAGCTCCAGGACTAGTGGCGATGCGCAGTATTTT.

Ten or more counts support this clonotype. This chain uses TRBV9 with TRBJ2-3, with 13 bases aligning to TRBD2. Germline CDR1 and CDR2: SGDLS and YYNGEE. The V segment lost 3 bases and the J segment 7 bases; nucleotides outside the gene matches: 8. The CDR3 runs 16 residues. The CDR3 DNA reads TGTGCCAGCAGCGCACAAACTAGCGGGGGGGGTAATACGCAGTATTTT. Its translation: CASSAQTSGGGNTQYF.

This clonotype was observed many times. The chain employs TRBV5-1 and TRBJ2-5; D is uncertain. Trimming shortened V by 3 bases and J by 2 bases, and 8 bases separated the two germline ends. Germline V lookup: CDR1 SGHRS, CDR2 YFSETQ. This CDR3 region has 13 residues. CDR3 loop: CASSSQTQETQYF. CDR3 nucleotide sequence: TGCGCCAGCAGCTCCCAAACGCAAGAGACCCAGTACTTC.

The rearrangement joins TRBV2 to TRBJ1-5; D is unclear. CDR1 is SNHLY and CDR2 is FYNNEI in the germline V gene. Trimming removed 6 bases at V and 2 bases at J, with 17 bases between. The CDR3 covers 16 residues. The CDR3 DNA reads TGTGCCAGCAGCCTCGAGTCTCCCGGTGGCAATCAGCCCCAGCATTTT. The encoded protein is CASSLESPGGNQPQHF.

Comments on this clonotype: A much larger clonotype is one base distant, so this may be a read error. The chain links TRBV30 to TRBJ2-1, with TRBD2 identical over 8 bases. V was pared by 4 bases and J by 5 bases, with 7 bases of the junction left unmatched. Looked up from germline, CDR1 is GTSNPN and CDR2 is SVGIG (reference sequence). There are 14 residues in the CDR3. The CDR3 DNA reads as TGTGCCTGGACGCTAGCGGGCCTCCACAATGAGCAGTTCTTC. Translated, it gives CAWTLAGLHNEQFF.

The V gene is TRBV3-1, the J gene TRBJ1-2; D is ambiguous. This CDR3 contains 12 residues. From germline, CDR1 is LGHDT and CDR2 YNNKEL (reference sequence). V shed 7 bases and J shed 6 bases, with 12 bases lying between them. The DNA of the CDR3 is TGTGCCAGCATCCACTGGGCACATGGCTACACCTTC. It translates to CASIHWAHGYTF.